This TCR beta chain was captured in a study of T cell repertoires in cytomegalovirus infection. In the study overall: Both recently identified HLA-C-restricted and well-studied HLA-B-restricted CMV epitopes were used in the study. Study-level points and caveats: Dominating the ex vivo response were TCR beta clonotypes that were CMV-specific and HLA-C-restricted.

TCRdb processed the reads anew with MiXCR; each CDR3 protein has one entry. In the table there are 550,000 to 850,000 distinct CDR3 sequences, 30% to 40% of which are singletons. CDR1 and CDR2 (germline): MNHNY, SVGAGI (reference sequence). The CDR3 consists of 13 residues. The V end lost 4 bases, the J end lost 3 bases, and 9 bases lay between the germline ends. As regards this clonotype: The antigen remains undetermined.

The sequenced sample was cultured PBMCs, obtained from culture after CMV antigen stimulation. This receptor was taken from a human donor in good health (CMV status not recorded). Some clones in this sample may be carry-over from other donors' samples. This sequence joins TRBV6-6 and TRBJ1-1; D gene uncertain. This CDR3 reads CASSFPSDTEAFF. CDR3 DNA: TGTGCCAGCAGTTTCCCATCGGACACTGAAGCTTTCTTT.